Each of the 7 T cell receptor beta chains below was sequenced from the same sample in a study of T cell responses to AZD1222 COVID-19 vaccine. Clones were sequenced by immunoSEQ multiplex PCR, and TCRdb holds only the in-frame ones, with some missing. The table includes under 70,000 clones, less than 90% detected once. The input for sequencing was peripheral blood, taken on day 0 of AZD1222 vaccination. Receptors originate from an adult in good health.

This clone has just a few counts. The chain joins TRBV6-1 to TRBJ1-3, with 9 bases aligning to TRBD1. After removal of 3 bases from V and 8 bases from J, the junction contained 5 bases not matched to a gene. Germline V gene sequence: CDR1 MNHNS, CDR2 SASEGT. The CDR3 has 14 amino acids. CDR3 protein: CASSELTGGDTIYF. DNA for the CDR3: TGTGCCAGCAGTGAGCTGACAGGGGGGGACACCATATATTTT.

The CDR3 reads CASSRDRGGNEQFF. CDR3 nucleotides: TGCGCCAGCAGCCGTGACAGGGGCGGGAATGAGCAGTTCTTC. The V and J genes are TRBV5-1 and TRBJ2-1; 8 nucleotides align to TRBD1. Germline V gives CDR1 SGHRS, CDR2 YFSETQ. The trim removed 4 bases at V and 7 bases at J, leaving 7 bases unmatched. This CDR3 is 14 amino acids long.

This chain connects TRBV28 to TRBJ2-3, with 8 bases that match TRBD2. V shed 5 bases and J 2 bases; nucleotides not matched to a gene: 6. CDR1 MDHEN and CDR2 SYDVKM come from the germline V gene. This CDR3 has 15 amino acids. Here the CDR3 DNA reads TGTGCCAGCAGTGCAGCGGGAGCTAACACAGATACGCAGTATTTT. Its protein product is CASSAAGANTDTQYF.

The chain couples TRBV28 to TRBJ1-4; D is uncertain. The CDR3 spans 11 residues. CDR1 and CDR2 from the germline V gene are MDHEN and SYDVKM. The CDR3 sequence: CAIGVNEKLFF. CDR3 coding DNA: TGTGCAATTGGGGTTAATGAAAAACTGTTTTTT. Drawing the rest from reference TRBV28 and TRBJ1-4, the complete variable domain is DVKVTQSSRYLVKRTGEKVFLECVQDMDHENMFWYRQDPGLGLRLIYFSYDVKMKEKGDIPEGYSVSREKKERFSLILESASTNQTSMYLCAIGVNEKLFFGSGTQLSVL.

This clone was seen a handful of times. The CDR3 is CASTREETQYF. The DNA for the CDR3 is TGTGCCAGCACCCGGGAGGAGACCCAGTACTTC. The chain carries TRBV25-1 and TRBJ2-5; a weak D match, TRBD2 (6 bases). Trimming took off 7 bases at V and 5 bases at J, with 8 bases between the two ends. CDR3 length equals 11 residues. Germline V gene lookup returns CDR1 MGHDK and CDR2 SYGVNS.

This chain uses TRBV6-2 or TRBV6-3 with TRBJ2-1, with 8 positions matching TRBD1. Germline V gene data show CDR1 as MNHEY and CDR2 as SVGEGT. CDR3 length equals 15 residues. V trimming: 6 bases; J trimming: 8 bases; junction bases outside the gene matches: 12. CDR3 nucleotide sequence: TGTGCCAGCAGCACCGGGACAGGAGGGTGGGATGAGCAGTTCTTC. Translated, it gives CASSTGTGGWDEQFF.

V usage is TRBV7-3 and J usage is TRBJ2-2, with a weak D call TRBD1 (5 bases). CDR1 and CDR2 (germline): SGHTA, FQGTGA. V was clipped by 1 base and J by 2 bases, with 11 bases between them. The CDR3 covers 16 residues. The CDR3 reads CASSLMQGINTGELFF. CDR3 DNA: TGTGCCAGCAGCTTAATGCAGGGTATAAACACCGGGGAGCTGTTTTTT.